The 9 T cell receptor beta chains below were found in one sample sequenced in a study of cytomegalovirus exposure and HLA in healthy donors. Primers included in the PCR were 60 Vbeta and 13 Jbeta primers. Assay: immunoSEQ multiplex PCR; the TCRdb copy retains only in-frame clones and omits some. The sample includes around 90,000 clones, 70% to 85% of them seen just once. The specimen sequenced was PBMCs. Source of these receptors: a man aged 50 to 59 in good health and CMV-seronegative.

The chain joins TRBV5-1 to TRBJ2-7; 8 bases are shared with TRBD1. Germline lookup yields CDR1 SGHRS and CDR2 YFSETQ. V shed 3 bases and J 3 bases; nucleotides not matched to a gene: 2. The CDR3 totals 13 residues. The CDR3 sequence is CASSSDRGYEQYF. The CDR3 nucleotides are TGCGCCAGCAGCTCAGACAGGGGCTACGAGCAGTACTTC.

This clone was recorded at least ten times. The V call is TRBV7-9, the J call TRBJ1-2, with TRBD1 matching 7 bases. Germline CDR1 and CDR2: SEHNR and FQNEAQ (reference sequence). The CDR3 runs to 13 residues. Trimming at V came to 2 bases and at J to 11 bases, leaving 8 bases not matched to a gene. This CDR3 reads CASSLLGTEYYTF. As DNA, the CDR3 is TGTGCCAGCAGCTTATTGGGGACAGAATATTACACCTTC. The variable domain in full, with the rest retrieved from reference TRBV7-9 and TRBJ1-2, is DTGVSQNPRHKITKRGQNVTFRCDPISEHNRLYWYRQTLGQGPEFLTYFQNEAQLEKSRLLSDRFSAERPKGSFSTLEIQRTEQGDSAMYLCASSLLGTEYYTFGSGTRLTVV.

This clone was picked up a small number of times. The rearrangement links TRBV7-3 to TRBJ2-7, with a tentative D call TRBD2 (6 bases). The CDR3 runs 13 residues. The germline CDR1 and CDR2 sequences are SGHTA and FQGTGA. V was shortened by 6 bases and J by 4 bases, with 13 bases between the two germline ends. CDR3 DNA: TGTGCCAGCAGACTTTCGGGACTGTACGAGCAGTACTTC. This encodes CASRLSGLYEQYF.

In its sample, this clone was seen a few times. J is TRBJ2-7 and V is TRBV6-5, with 10 bases lining up with TRBD1. V gave up 7 bases and J gave up 1 base; unmatched junction bases: 7. The CDR3 length is 15 residues. Germline loops: CDR1 MNHEY, CDR2 SVGAGI. CDR3 loop: CASKGDRGRSYEQYF. The DNA for the CDR3 is TGTGCCAGCAAAGGGGACAGGGGTAGATCCTACGAGCAGTACTTC.

The gene calls are TRBV27 and TRBJ2-3; TRBD2 matches at 9 bases. The CDR3 totals 16 residues. Germline lookup yields CDR1 MNHEY and CDR2 SMNVEV (reference sequence). V shed 6 bases, J shed 1 base, and the junction held 8 bases outside the gene matches. The CDR3 nucleotides read TGTGCCAGCAGGGGGTTTAGCGGGAGTGGCACAGATACGCAGTATTTT. This codes for CASRGFSGSGTDTQYF.

The V gene is TRBV7-2, the J gene TRBJ1-5; TRBD1 might be the D (5 bases). V gave up 3 bases and J gave up 2 bases, with 8 bases separating them. Per the germline V gene, CDR1 is SGHTA and CDR2 is FQGNSA. The CDR3 is made up of 14 amino acids. CDR3 loop: CASSFWGGNQPQHF. The CDR3 DNA reads as TGTGCCAGCAGCTTTTGGGGGGGCAATCAGCCCCAGCATTTT.

The chain recombines TRBV7-2 with TRBJ1-2; TRBD1 aligns across 7 bases. The germline gives CDR1 SGHTA, CDR2 FQGNSA. The CDR3 runs 14 residues. V gave up 5 bases and J gave up 6 bases; unmatched junction bases: 9. The CDR3 region is CASSTSGGTNGYTF. DNA for the CDR3: TGTGCCAGCAGCACCTCAGGGGGTACGAATGGCTACACCTTC.

The gene calls are TRBV9 and TRBJ1-1, with 8 positions matching TRBD1. Germline assignment: CDR1 SGDLS and CDR2 YYNGEE. Trimming cost V 6 bases and J 5 bases; bases outside gene matches: 9. This CDR3 is 14 amino acids long. DNA for the CDR3: TGTGCCAGCAACCAACAGGGGGGTTATACTGAAGCTTTCTTT. Translated, it gives CASNQQGGYTEAFF.

This chain links TRBV5-5 with TRBJ1-4, with 9 nucleotides matching TRBD1. The CDR3 consists of 15 residues. Germline V gives CDR1 SGHKS, CDR2 YYEKEE (reference sequence). Unmatched junction bases numbered 7, after V lost 3 bases and J lost 7 bases. CDR3: CASSWGTGRTEKLFF. In DNA form, the CDR3 reads TGTGCCAGCAGCTGGGGGACAGGGAGAACTGAAAAACTGTTTTTT.